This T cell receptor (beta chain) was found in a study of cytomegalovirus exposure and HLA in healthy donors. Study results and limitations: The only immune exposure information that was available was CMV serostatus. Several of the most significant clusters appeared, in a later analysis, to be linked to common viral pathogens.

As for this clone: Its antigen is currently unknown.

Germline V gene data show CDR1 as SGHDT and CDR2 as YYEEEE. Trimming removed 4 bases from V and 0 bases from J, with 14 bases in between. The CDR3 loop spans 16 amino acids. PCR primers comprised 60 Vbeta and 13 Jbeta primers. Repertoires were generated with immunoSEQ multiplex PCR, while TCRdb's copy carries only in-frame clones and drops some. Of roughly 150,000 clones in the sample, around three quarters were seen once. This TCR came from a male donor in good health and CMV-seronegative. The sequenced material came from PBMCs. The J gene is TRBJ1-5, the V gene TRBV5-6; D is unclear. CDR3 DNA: TGTGCCAGCAGCGCCCGAGGGCCATATAGCAATCAGCCCCAGCATTTT. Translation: CASSARGPYSNQPQHF.